Following are 9 T cell receptor beta chains from one sample sequenced in a study of cytomegalovirus exposure and HLA in healthy donors. Researchers ran the PCR with 60 Vbeta and 13 Jbeta primers. Assay: immunoSEQ multiplex PCR; the TCRdb copy retains only in-frame clones and omits some. The sample shows 250,000 or so clones, approximately 80% of them seen only once. Sequencing used PBMCs. Source of these receptors: a woman aged 55-69 years in good health and CMV-seropositive.

V and J are TRBV5-6 and TRBJ1-2; no firm D call. Looked up from germline, CDR1 is SGHDT and CDR2 is YYEEEE. The CDR3 has 13 residues. Between the trimmed V and J ends, which lost 3 bases and 8 bases, there was a span of 14 bases. The CDR3 DNA reads as TGTGCCAGCAGCTACTACAAGAGTATAGGCTACACCTTC. This encodes CASSYYKSIGYTF.

This chain joins TRBV6-5 and TRBJ1-1, with D possibly TRBD1 on 6 matching bases. The CDR3 totals 15 residues. Germline V gene lookup returns CDR1 MNHEY and CDR2 SVGAGI. The ends were cut back, 2 bases at V and 1 base at J, with 11 bases in the middle. The CDR3 is CASSYGDRQNTEAFF. CDR3 DNA: TGTGCCAGCAGTTACGGAGACAGGCAGAACACTGAAGCTTTCTTT.

The chain is built from TRBV29-1 and TRBJ2-3, with D unclear. The CDR3 loop spans 13 amino acids. Germline CDR1 SQVTM, CDR2 ANQGSEA. V lost 6 bases and J 4 bases, leaving 14 bases between the germline ends. CDR3 coding DNA: TGCAGCGTGATGGGCTTTCACGCAGATACGCAGTATTTT. It yields the protein CSVMGFHADTQYF.

The chain uses TRBV7-9 and TRBJ1-4, with 9 nucleotides matching TRBD1. After removal of 3 bases from V and 9 bases from J, the junction contained 5 bases not matched to a gene. The CDR3 is made up of 14 amino acids. Germline-derived CDR1 and CDR2 are SEHNR and FQNEAQ (reference sequence). As DNA, the CDR3 is TGTGCCAGCAGCTTCCCGGGACAGGGTCAAAAACTGTTTTTT. It encodes CASSFPGQGQKLFF.

V and J are TRBV7-8 and TRBJ1-4; a weak D match, TRBD1 (5 bases). Germline V gene lookup returns CDR1 SGHVS and CDR2 FQNEAQ. Deletions cut 7 bases from V and 8 bases from J, with 20 bases between. The CDR3 extends over 15 amino acids. CDR3 region: CASTPNAGLREKLFF. The CDR3 DNA reads as TGTGCCAGCACCCCTAATGCGGGACTCAGGGAAAAACTGTTTTTT. The whole variable domain, remainder taken from reference TRBV7-8 and TRBJ1-4, is GAGVSQSPRYKVAKRGQDVALRCDPISGHVSLFWYQQALGQGPEFLTYFQNEAQLDKSGLPSDRFFAERPEGSVSTLKIQRTQQEDSAVYLCASTPNAGLREKLFFGSGTQLSVL.

This chain uses TRBV7-2 with TRBJ2-3; unclear D gene. V dropped 1 base and J dropped 7 bases, with 3 bases sitting between them. Germline lookup yields CDR1 SGHTA and CDR2 FQGNSA. This CDR3 contains 11 residues. DNA for the CDR3: TGTGCCAGCAGCTTAGGTAATACGCAGTATTTT. As protein: CASSLGNTQYF.

The rearrangement uses TRBV30 and TRBJ1-1; D is ambiguous. This CDR3 region has 13 residues. Germline CDR1 GTSNPN, CDR2 SVGIG (reference sequence). V was cut by 0 bases and J by 1 base, with 6 bases left in between. CDR3 nucleotides: TGTGCCTGGAGTGTACAGCCGAACACTGAAGCTTTCTTT. Translating gives CAWSVQPNTEAFF.

The chain links TRBV9 to TRBJ2-3; 7 positions agree with TRBD2. CDR3 length: 14 residues. V gave up 3 bases and J gave up 1 base; unmatched junction bases: 2. Germline CDR1 and CDR2: SGDLS and YYNGEE. CDR3 sequence: CASSGAGGTDTQYF. As DNA, the CDR3 is TGTGCCAGCAGCGGGGCGGGGGGCACAGATACGCAGTATTTT.

This sequence joins TRBV28 and TRBJ2-1, with 8 bases that match TRBD2. J was trimmed by 5 bases and V by 6 bases; bases with no gene match: 9. This CDR3 has 15 residues. CDR1 and CDR2 (germline): MDHEN, SYDVKM. The CDR3 sequence is CASSSGAAGDNEQFF. DNA of the CDR3: TGTGCCAGCAGCTCTGGGGCAGCGGGGGACAATGAGCAGTTCTTC. Variable domain in full (rest from reference TRBV28 and TRBJ2-1): DVKVTQSSRYLVKRTGEKVFLECVQDMDHENMFWYRQDPGLGLRLIYFSYDVKMKEKGDIPEGYSVSREKKERFSLILESASTNQTSMYLCASSSGAAGDNEQFFGPGTRLTVL.